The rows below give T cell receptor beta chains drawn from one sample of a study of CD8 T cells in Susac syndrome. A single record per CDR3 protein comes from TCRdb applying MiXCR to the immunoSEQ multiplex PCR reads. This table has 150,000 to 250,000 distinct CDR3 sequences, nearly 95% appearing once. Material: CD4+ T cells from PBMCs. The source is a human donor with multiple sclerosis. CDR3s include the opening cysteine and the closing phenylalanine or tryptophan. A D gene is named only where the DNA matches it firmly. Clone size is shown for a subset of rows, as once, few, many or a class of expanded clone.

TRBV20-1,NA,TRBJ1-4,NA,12,TGCAGTGGGACGACCACTAATGAAAAACTGTTTTTT,CSGTTTNEKLFF
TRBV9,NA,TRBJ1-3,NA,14,TGTGCCAGCAGCCCAGCTTACTCTGGAAACACCATATATTTT,CASSPAYSGNTIYF
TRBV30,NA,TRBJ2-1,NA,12,TGTGCCTGGAGTGTGAACATTGGTGAGCAGTTCTTC,CAWSVNIGEQFF
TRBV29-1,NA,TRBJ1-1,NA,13,TGCAGCGTGGGCAGGGGAGGGCGAACTGAAGCTTTCTTT,CSVGRGGRTEAFF
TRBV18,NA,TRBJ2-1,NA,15,TGTGCCAGCTCACCAACAGGTGGAGCCTACAATGAGCAGTTCTTC,CASSPTGGAYNEQFF
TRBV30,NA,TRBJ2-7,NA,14,TGTGCCTGGAATCCACTCGGAGGGGTGAACGAGCAGTACTTC,CAWNPLGGVNEQYF
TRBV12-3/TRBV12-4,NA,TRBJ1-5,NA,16,TGTGCCAGCAGTGAACGGTCCAGGTGGCTAAATCAGCCCCAGCATTTT,CASSERSRWLNQPQHF
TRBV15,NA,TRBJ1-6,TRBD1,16,TGTGCCACCAGCGGTACCCCCGGGACAGGGTTTTCACCCCTCCACTTT,CATSGTPGTGFSPLHF
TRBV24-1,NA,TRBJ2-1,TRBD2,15,TGTGCCACCAGTGATTCTCGGACTAGCGGGGATGAGCAGTTCTTC,CATSDSRTSGDEQFF
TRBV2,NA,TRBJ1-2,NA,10,TGTGCCAGCAGAGGGAATGGCTACACCTTC,CASRGNGYTF
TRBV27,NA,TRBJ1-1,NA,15,TGTGCCAGCAGTACCCTGGGCTGGGAGAACACTGAAGCTTTCTTT,CASSTLGWENTEAFF
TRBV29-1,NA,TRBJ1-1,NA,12,TGCAGCTCGGGGGGGGCGGGTACTGAAGCTTTCTTT,CSSGGAGTEAFF
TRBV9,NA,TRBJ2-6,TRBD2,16,TGTGCCAGCAGCGTAGCGGGGGGGCAGGGGGCCAACGTCCTGACTTTC,CASSVAGGQGANVLTF
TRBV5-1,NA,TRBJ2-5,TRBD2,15,TGCGCCAGCAGCTTGGTTGGGACTAGCGAAGAGACCCAGTACTTC,CASSLVGTSEETQYF
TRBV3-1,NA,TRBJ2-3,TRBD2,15,TGTGCCAGCAGCCGACTAGCGGGAGATTCAGATACGCAGTATTTT,CASSRLAGDSDTQYF
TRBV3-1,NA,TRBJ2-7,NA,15,TGTGCCAGCAGCCAAGCTTTTCAGGGACCCTACGAGCAGTACTTC,CASSQAFQGPYEQYF
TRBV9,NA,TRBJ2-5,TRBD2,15,TGTGCCAGCAGCGTCGCCGGGGGGGCCTACGAGACCCAGTACTTC,CASSVAGGAYETQYF
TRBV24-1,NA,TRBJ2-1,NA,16,TGTGCCACCAGTGGCACGGGGGCTGTTCGATACAATGAGCAGTTCTTC,CATSGTGAVRYNEQFF
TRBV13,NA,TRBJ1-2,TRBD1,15,TGTGCCAGCAGCTTAGCCGGGGACAGGGAGTATGGCTACACCTTC,CASSLAGDREYGYTF
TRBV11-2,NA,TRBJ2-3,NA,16,TGTGCCAGCAGCCAACGTAGTGGGAGGACGACAGATACGCAGTATTTT,CASSQRSGRTTDTQYF
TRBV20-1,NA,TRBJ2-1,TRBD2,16,TGCAGTGCTAGAGGCCCGGGACTAGCTGACTCTAATGAGCAGTTCTTC,CSARGPGLADSNEQFF
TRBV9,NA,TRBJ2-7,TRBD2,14,TGTGCCAGCAGCGTGGCTAGCGGGGACTACGAGCAGTACTTC,CASSVASGDYEQYF
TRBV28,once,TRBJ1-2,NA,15,TGTGCCACCCAGGCGACAGGTCGAGGGGTCTATGGCTACACCTTC,CATQATGRGVYGYTF
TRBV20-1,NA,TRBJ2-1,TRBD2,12,TGCAGCCTAGCGGGGGCCTACAATGAGCAGTTCTTC,CSLAGAYNEQFF
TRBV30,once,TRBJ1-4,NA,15,TGTGCCTGGAGTGTAAAGGGGGCAACTAATGAAAAACTGTTTTTT,CAWSVKGATNEKLFF
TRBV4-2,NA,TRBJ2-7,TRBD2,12,TGTGCCAGCCGGGGACTAACCTACGAGCAGTACTTC,CASRGLTYEQYF
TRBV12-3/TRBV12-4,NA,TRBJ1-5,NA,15,TGTGCCAGCTCGCTTGCGGGAAATAGCAATCAGCCCCAGCATTTT,CASSLAGNSNQPQHF
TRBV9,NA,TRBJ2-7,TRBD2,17,TGTGCCAGCAGCCGAGGGACTAGCGGGCCGAGCTCCTACGAGCAGTACTTC,CASSRGTSGPSSYEQYF
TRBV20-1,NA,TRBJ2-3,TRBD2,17,TGCAGTGCTAATAAGCGGGGGGGAACGAGTTACACAGATACGCAGTATTTT,CSANKRGGTSYTDTQYF
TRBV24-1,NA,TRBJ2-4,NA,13,TGTGCCACCAGTGATTTGGAAGCGGGTCCCAGGTACTTC,CATSDLEAGPRYF
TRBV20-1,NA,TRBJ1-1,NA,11,TGCAGTGCTAGGGGACGGCCTGAAGCTTTCTTT,CSARGRPEAFF
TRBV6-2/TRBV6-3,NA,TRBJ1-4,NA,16,TGTGCCAGCAGTCACCTCGGACGGGCAACTAATGAAAAACTGTTTTTT,CASSHLGRATNEKLFF
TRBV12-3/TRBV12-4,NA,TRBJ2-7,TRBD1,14,TGTGCCAGCAGCCCTCGACAGGGAACCTACGAGCAGTACTTC,CASSPRQGTYEQYF
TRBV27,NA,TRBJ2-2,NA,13,TGTGCCAGCAGTACGCAGGGGTCCGGGGAGCTGTTTTTT,CASSTQGSGELFF
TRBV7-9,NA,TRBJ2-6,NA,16,TGTGCCAGCAGCAAGACCTCTTACTCTGGGGCCAACGTCCTGACTTTC,CASSKTSYSGANVLTF
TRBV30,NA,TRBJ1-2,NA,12,TGTGCCTGGAGTGAAGGGGGTTATGGCTACACCTTC,CAWSEGGYGYTF
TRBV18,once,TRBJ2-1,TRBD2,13,TGTGCCAGCTCACCGAGCGGGGTCAATGAGCAGTTCTTC,CASSPSGVNEQFF
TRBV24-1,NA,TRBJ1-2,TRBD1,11,TGTGCCACCAACGGGACAGGTCGCTACACCTTC,CATNGTGRYTF
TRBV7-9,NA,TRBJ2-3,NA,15,TGTGCCAGCAGCTCCACATCCCCCGGCACAGATACGCAGTATTTT,CASSSTSPGTDTQYF
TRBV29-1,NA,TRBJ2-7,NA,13,TGCAGCGTTCCAGATTTCCCCTCCTACGAGCAGTACTTC,CSVPDFPSYEQYF